This TCR beta chain was captured by sequencing in a study of blood T cell repertoires in COVID-19. Study as a whole: From the United States, Italy and Spain came samples of acute and convalescent COVID-19. PBMCs, B-cell-depleted T cells, or T cells were the source of the cDNA or gDNA that made up the material.

Germline CDR1 and CDR2: SGHKS and YYEKEE (reference sequence). This CDR3 has 16 amino acids. V was clipped by 1 base and J by 0 bases, with 10 bases between them. Authors' methods: Reference gene primer amplification gave estimated nucleated cell counts. Generated by immunoSEQ multiplex PCR, the TCRdb table keeps only in-frame clones and is missing some. D and trimming come from the DNA, and the V and J calls and clone size come from that table. The table has some 220,000 clones, approximately 86% seen once. Sequencing was done on a sample of peripheral blood. The clonotype originates from a woman aged 55-70 years with active or convalescent COVID-19. This sequence joins TRBV5-5 and TRBJ2-2; the D is unclear. The CDR3 is CASSLWRNANTGELFF. In DNA form, the CDR3 reads TGTGCCAGCAGCTTGTGGCGGAACGCGAACACCGGGGAGCTGTTTTTT.